This T cell receptor beta chain emerged from a study of CD8 T cells in ankylosing spondylitis. Between the trimmed V and J ends, which lost 0 bases and 2 bases, there was a span of 11 bases. The germline CDR1 and CDR2 sequences are MGHRA and YSYEKL. CDR3 length: 15 amino acids. Study observations and caveats: Reports say disease-linked clones showed up significantly more in matched ankylosing spondylitis synovial fluid. Apparently characteristic of ankylosing spondylitis blood was a TCR beta motif (fewer than 10 highly homologous variants). Earlier reports found some motif variants in synovial fluid and blood in reactive arthritis.

Libraries of TCR beta came from quantitative 5'-RACE with molecular barcodes. TCRdb called the 5' RACE reads again in MiXCR, with one record for every CDR3 protein. Counted here are around 770,000 distinct CDR3 sequences, approximately 12% occurring once; the ten biggest clones make up less than 0.65%. This clonotype was recorded a few times. Antigen: not known. This chain connects TRBV4-1 to TRBJ2-7; no reliable D call. The TCR was taken from a male donor with ankylosing spondylitis. Sequencing was carried out using blood, either unsorted or a sorted T cell fraction (not recorded which). The CDR3, as DNA: TGCGCCAGCAGCCAAGAGAATCAGTGGGCCTACGAGCAGTACTTC. Its protein product is CASSQENQWAYEQYF.